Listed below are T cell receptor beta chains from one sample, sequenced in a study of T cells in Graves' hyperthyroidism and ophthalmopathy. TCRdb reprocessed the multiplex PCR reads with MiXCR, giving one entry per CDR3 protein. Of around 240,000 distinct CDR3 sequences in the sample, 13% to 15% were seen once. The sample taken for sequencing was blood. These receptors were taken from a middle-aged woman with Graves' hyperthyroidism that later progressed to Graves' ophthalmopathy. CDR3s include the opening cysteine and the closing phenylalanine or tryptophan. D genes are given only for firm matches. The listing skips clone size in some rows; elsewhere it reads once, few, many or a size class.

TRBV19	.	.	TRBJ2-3	TGTGCCAGTAGCGTGACTTCCGGGACGGGGAGTCAAGATACGCAGTATTTT	CASSVTSGTGSQDTQYF
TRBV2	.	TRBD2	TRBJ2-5	TGTGCCAGCAGTGCGGGACTAGCGGGACGAGAGACCCAGTACTTC	CASSAGLAGRETQYF
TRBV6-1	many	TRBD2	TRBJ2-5	TGTGCCAGCTGCCTAGCGGGCGCGCAAGAGACCCAGTACTTC	CASCLAGAQETQYF
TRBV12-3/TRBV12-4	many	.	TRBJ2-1	TGTGCCAGCAGTTGGCCCGGGTTCGGAGGGCCATCCTACAATGAGCAGTTCTTC	CASSWPGFGGPSYNEQFF
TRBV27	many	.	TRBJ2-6	TGTGCCAGCACAAAGGGATCCGGGGCCAACGTCCTGACTTTC	CASTKGSGANVLTF
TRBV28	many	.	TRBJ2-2	TGTGCCAGCAGTAGCGGGACAAACACCGGGGAGCTGTTTTTT	CASSSGTNTGELFF
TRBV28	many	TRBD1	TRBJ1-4	TGTGCCAGCAGTTTGGGGACAGGGCGAAGAAAACTGTTTTTT	CASSLGTGRRKLFF
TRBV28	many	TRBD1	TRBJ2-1	TGTGCCAGCAGTGGACAGGGGGATGAGCAGTTCTTC	CASSGQGDEQFF
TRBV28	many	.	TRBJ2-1	TGTGCCAGCAAAGATTTCAGCTCCTACAATGAGCAGTTCTTC	CASKDFSSYNEQFF
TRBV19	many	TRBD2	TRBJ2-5	TGTGCCAGTAGTACTCGGGGGGAGGGCCGGAAGACCCAGTACTTC	CASSTRGEGRKTQYF
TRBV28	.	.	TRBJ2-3	TGTGCCAGCAGTAGATCCGGAGTTCGCACAGATACGCAGTATTTT	CASSRSGVRTDTQYF
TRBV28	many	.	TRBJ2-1	TGTGCCAGCAGTTTTCTCGGGAGCTGGAATGAGCAGTTCTTC	CASSFLGSWNEQFF
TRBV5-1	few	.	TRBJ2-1	TGCGCCAGCAGCTTCTCCCTCGGCAATGAGCAGTTCTTC	CASSFSLGNEQFF
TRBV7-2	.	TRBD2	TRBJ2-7	TGTGCCAGCAAAGCATCCGGGACTAGCGGGAGCTCCTACGAGCAGTACTTC	CASKASGTSGSSYEQYF
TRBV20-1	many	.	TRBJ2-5	TGCAGTGCCCTTAAGGGCAGCACAATGTACTTC	CSALKGSTMYF
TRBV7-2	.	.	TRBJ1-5	TGTGCCAGCAGCTTAGAGAGTTACAATCAGCCCCAGCATTTT	CASSLESYNQPQHF
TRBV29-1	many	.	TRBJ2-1	TGCAGCGCTTTCGGGCCCAGCTCCTACAATGAGCAGTTCTTC	CSAFGPSSYNEQFF
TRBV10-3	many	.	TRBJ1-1	TGTGCCATCAGTGAATCCGTGAACACTGAAGCTTTCTTT	CAISESVNTEAFF
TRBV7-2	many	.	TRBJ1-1	TGTGCCAGCAGCTCAGGGATGAGGACTGAAGCTTTCTTT	CASSSGMRTEAFF
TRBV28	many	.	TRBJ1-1	TGTGCCAGCACCCCCGGGTCCGGTGAAGCTTTCTTT	CASTPGSGEAFF
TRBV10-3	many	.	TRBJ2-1	TGTGCCATCAGAGCGAGGCGGAACAATGAGCAGTTCTTC	CAIRARRNNEQFF
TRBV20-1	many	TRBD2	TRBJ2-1	TGCAGTGCTATCGGGACTAGCCTCAATGAGCAGTTCTTC	CSAIGTSLNEQFF
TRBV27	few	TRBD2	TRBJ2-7	TGTGCCAGCAGTTTCACCTCGGGGACTAGCGGGAGATCTGTGTGGTACGAGCAGTACTTC	CASSFTSGTSGRSVWYEQYF
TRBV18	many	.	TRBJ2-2	TGTGCCAGCTCACCGCCAGGGTTTTATACGAACACCGGGGAGCTGTTTTTT	CASSPPGFYTNTGELFF
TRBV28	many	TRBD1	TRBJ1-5	TGTGCCAGCAGTTTAACGACAGGGGATCAGCCCCAGCATTTT	CASSLTTGDQPQHF
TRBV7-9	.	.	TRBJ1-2	TGTGCCAGCAGCTTATCTCCGACAGAGACTAACTATGGCTACACCTTC	CASSLSPTETNYGYTF
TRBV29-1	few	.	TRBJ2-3	TGCAGCGTTGACAGTTCCACAGATACGCAGTATTTT	CSVDSSTDTQYF
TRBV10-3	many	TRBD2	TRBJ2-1	TGTGCCATCAGCCCCATGCCCAGACTAGCGGGAGGCTACAATGAGCAGTTCTTC	CAISPMPRLAGGYNEQFF
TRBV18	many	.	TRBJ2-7	TGTGCCAGCTCAACCCGGGACCGAGTGTACGAGCAGTACTTC	CASSTRDRVYEQYF
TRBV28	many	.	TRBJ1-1	TGTGCCAGCAGTTTTATTCGCTCGGGGATCATGAACACTGAAGCTTTCTTT	CASSFIRSGIMNTEAFF
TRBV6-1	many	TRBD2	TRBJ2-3	TGTGCCAGCAGAAATTTAGCGGGAGGACCTCGAGATACGCAGTATTTT	CASRNLAGGPRDTQYF
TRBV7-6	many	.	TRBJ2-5	TGTGCCAGCAGCTTGTTGCCCATCCAAGAGACCCAGTACTTC	CASSLLPIQETQYF
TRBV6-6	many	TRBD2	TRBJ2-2	TGTGCCAGCAGTTACTCGAGTATCGGACTAGCGGGCCCCACCGGGGAGCTGTTTTTT	CASSYSSIGLAGPTGELFF
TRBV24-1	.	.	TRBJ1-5	TGTGCCACCAGTGGGGGAGACGGTAGCAATCAGCCCCAGCATTTT	CATSGGDGSNQPQHF
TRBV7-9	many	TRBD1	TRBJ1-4	TGTGCCAGCAGCTTAGTGACAGGGCCGAATGAAAAACTGTTTTTT	CASSLVTGPNEKLFF
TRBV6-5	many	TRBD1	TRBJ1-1	TGTGCCAGCAGTTACTCCGGGACAGTCATGAACACTGAAGCTTTCTTT	CASSYSGTVMNTEAFF
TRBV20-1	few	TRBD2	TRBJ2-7	TGCAGTGCCGACGGACTAGCGGTCTCCTACGAGCAGTACTTC	CSADGLAVSYEQYF
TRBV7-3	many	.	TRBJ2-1	TGTGCCAGCAGTTTAATCGGAAGCTCCTACAATGAGCAGTTCTTC	CASSLIGSSYNEQFF
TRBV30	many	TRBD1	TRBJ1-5	TGTGCCTGGAGTGTAGGACAGGCAAATCAGCCCCAGCATTTT	CAWSVGQANQPQHF
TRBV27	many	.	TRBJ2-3	TGTGCCAGCATGTCATTTTTAGGACGACGGACTATGGGCACAAAATACACAGATACGCAGTATTTT	CASMSFLGRRTMGTKYTDTQYF
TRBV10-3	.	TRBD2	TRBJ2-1	TGTGCCATTAAACCGGGGGGGAGCTACAATGAGCAGTTCTTC	CAIKPGGSYNEQFF
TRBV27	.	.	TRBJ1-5	TGTGCCAGCAGTTTGGCTGCAGGGGGCAATCAGCCCCAGCATTTT	CASSLAAGGNQPQHF
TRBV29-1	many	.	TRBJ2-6	TGCAGCGTTTTTCGGGACGGAAGCTCTGGGGCCAACGTCCTGACTTTC	CSVFRDGSSGANVLTF
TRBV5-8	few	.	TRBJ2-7	TGTGCCAGCAGCTTGAGGGGCCAGGGTGCCGAGCAGTACTTC	CASSLRGQGAEQYF